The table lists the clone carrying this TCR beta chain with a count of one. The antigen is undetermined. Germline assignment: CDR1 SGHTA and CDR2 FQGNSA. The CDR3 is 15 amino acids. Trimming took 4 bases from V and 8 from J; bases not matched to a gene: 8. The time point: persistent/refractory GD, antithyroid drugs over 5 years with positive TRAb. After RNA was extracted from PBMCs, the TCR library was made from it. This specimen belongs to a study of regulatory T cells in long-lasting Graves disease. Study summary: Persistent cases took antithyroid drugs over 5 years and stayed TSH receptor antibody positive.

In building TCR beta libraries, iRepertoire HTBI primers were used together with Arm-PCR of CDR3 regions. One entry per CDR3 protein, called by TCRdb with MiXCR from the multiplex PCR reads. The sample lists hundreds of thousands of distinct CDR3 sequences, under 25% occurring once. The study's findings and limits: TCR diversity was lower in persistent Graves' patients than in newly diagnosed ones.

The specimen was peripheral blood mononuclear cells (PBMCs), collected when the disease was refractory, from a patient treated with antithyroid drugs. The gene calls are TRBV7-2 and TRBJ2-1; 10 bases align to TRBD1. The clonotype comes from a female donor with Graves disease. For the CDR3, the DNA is TGTGCCAGCAGCTCGGGACAGGGGCCTTGGGATGAGCAGTTCTTC. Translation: CASSSGQGPWDEQFF.